This T cell receptor beta chain came from a study of cytotoxic CD8 clonotypes in ibrutinib-treated CLL. Study-wide findings and caveats: Clonality measured at baseline exceeded age-matched healthy donors, tracking circulating CD8+ T-cell counts.

V was cut by 3 bases and J by 0 bases, with 9 bases left in between. The length of the CDR3 is 15 residues. Germline V CDR1 and CDR2: KGHSH, LQKENI. Sequencing was performed with immunoSEQ multiplex PCR; in TCRdb, only in-frame clones are kept and a portion is missing. The sample records about 84,000 clones, about 86% being singletons. In its sample, this clone was seen once. Its antigen is not identified. The TCR originated in a human donor with chronic lymphocytic leukemia. The specimen comprised PBMCs, sampled before ibrutinib treatment. The V gene is TRBV18, the J gene TRBJ2-1, with a weak D call TRBD2 (5 bases). This CDR3 reads CASSPLGSSYNEQFF. In nucleotides, the CDR3 is TGTGCCAGCTCACCTTTGGGGAGCTCCTACAATGAGCAGTTCTTC.